The present T cell receptor (beta chain) was sequenced within a study of blood T cells in healthy people across ages. Combining a sample-barcoded 5' primer with a J-beta primer mix, a second PCR ran for roughly 7 to 12 cycles. TCRdb ran MiXCR on the 5' RACE reads and lists one entry per CDR3 protein. The table records around 1,100,000 distinct CDR3 sequences, roughly two fifths of them present only once. The CDR3 loop spans 14 amino acids. Germline-derived CDR1 and CDR2 are MDHEN and SYDVKM. V trimming: 8 bases; J trimming: 2 bases; junction bases outside the gene matches: 6. This clonotype originated in a man aged 18 to 35 in good health. V is TRBV28 and J is TRBJ2-7; 10 bases map to TRBD1. The sequenced sample was blood. CDR3 nucleotides: TGTGCCAGCTCTGAGGACAGGGGGACCTACGAGCAGTACTTC. Protein: CASSEDRGTYEQYF.